This entry lists 7 T cell receptor beta chains sequenced from one sample in a study of blood T cells in healthy people across ages. A sample-barcoded 5' primer and a J-beta primer mix were used in a second PCR of roughly 7 to 11 cycles. TCRdb fed the 5' RACE reads into MiXCR, producing one record per CDR3 protein. The repertoire consists of about a million distinct CDR3 sequences, with around two fifths occurring once and the leading ten covering around 12%. The sample taken for sequencing was blood. The receptors originated from a man aged 18 to 30 in good health.

This clonotype was observed a few times. The gene calls are TRBV12-3 or TRBV12-4 and TRBJ2-3, with TRBD1 matching over 9 bases. V was clipped by 6 bases and J by 4 bases; unmatched bases: 11. This CDR3 is 16 amino acids long. In DNA, the CDR3 is TGTGCCAGCAGCCAGGCCGGGACAGGGCTTGCAGATACGCAGTATTTT. Translation: CASSQAGTGLADTQYF.

In its sample, this clonotype was seen a few times. The V and J genes are TRBV20-1 and TRBJ2-3; no firm D call. The CDR3 totals 17 residues. The germline V gene has CDR1 DFQATT and CDR2 SNEGSKA (reference sequence). V was trimmed by 3 bases and J by 0 bases, leaving 19 bases between them. In nucleotides, the CDR3 is TGCAGTGCTAGTGGGATAGAGACGGGCCGAAGCACAGATACGCAGTATTTT. Protein: CSASGIETGRSTDTQYF.

This chain links TRBV3-1 with TRBJ2-7; TRBD2 matches 11 bases. The J call could be wrong; TRBJ2-5 is a better fit for the DNA end. From germline, CDR1 is LGHDT and CDR2 YNNKEL (reference sequence). The CDR3 extends over 15 amino acids. The CDR3 loop is CASSLGTSGIRTQYF. In DNA form, the CDR3 reads TGTGCCAGCAGCCTCGGGACTAGCGGTATACGGACCCAGTACTTC.

Many counts were recorded for this clonotype. The chain recombines TRBV20-1 with TRBJ2-3; D call uncertain. Germline CDR1 and CDR2: DFQATT and SNEGSKA (reference sequence). Between the trimmed V and J ends, which lost 6 bases and 4 bases, there was a span of 8 bases. The CDR3 length is 11 residues. The chain's CDR3 is CSAPRSDTQYF. CDR3 DNA: TGCAGTGCCCCCCGATCAGATACGCAGTATTTT.

This sequence joins TRBV24-1 and TRBJ2-3; D remains unclear. CDR1 is KGHDR and CDR2 is SFDVKD in the germline V gene. The V and J ends lost 7 bases and 0 bases respectively, with 7 bases between them. The CDR3 spans 13 residues. The CDR3: CATRAQSTDTQYF. Here the CDR3 DNA reads TGTGCCACCAGGGCCCAGAGCACAGATACGCAGTATTTT.

The chain recombines TRBV2 with TRBJ1-1; D not certain. There are 13 residues in the CDR3. V lost 5 bases and J 2 bases, leaving 9 bases between the germline ends. Germline loops: CDR1 SNHLY, CDR2 FYNNEI. The CDR3 sequence: CASSSQPNTEAFF. The CDR3 region has the DNA TGTGCCAGCAGTTCTCAGCCAAACACTGAAGCTTTCTTT.

The chain employs TRBV20-1 and TRBJ2-1, with 11 bases matching TRBD2. Germline V CDR1 and CDR2: DFQATT, SNEGSKA (reference sequence). This CDR3 comprises 14 residues. Trimming removed 0 bases from V and 9 bases from J; junction bases left unmatched: 4. The CDR3 protein is CSARDVLAGGEQFF. The CDR3 DNA reads as TGCAGTGCTAGAGATGTCCTAGCGGGGGGTGAGCAGTTCTTC.